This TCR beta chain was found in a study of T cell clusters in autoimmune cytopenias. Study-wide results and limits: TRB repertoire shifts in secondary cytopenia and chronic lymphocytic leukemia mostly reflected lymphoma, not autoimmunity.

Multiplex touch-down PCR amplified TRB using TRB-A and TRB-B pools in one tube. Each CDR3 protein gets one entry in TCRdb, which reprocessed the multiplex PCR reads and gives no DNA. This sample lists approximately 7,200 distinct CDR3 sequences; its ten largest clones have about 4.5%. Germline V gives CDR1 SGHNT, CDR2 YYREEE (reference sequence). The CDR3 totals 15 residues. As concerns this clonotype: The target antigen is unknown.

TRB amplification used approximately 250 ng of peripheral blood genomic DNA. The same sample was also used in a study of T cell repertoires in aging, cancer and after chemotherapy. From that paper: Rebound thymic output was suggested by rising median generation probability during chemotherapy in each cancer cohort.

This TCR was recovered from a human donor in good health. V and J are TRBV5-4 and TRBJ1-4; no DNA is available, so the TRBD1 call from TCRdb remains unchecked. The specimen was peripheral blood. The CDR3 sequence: CASSSQGSRNEKLFF.